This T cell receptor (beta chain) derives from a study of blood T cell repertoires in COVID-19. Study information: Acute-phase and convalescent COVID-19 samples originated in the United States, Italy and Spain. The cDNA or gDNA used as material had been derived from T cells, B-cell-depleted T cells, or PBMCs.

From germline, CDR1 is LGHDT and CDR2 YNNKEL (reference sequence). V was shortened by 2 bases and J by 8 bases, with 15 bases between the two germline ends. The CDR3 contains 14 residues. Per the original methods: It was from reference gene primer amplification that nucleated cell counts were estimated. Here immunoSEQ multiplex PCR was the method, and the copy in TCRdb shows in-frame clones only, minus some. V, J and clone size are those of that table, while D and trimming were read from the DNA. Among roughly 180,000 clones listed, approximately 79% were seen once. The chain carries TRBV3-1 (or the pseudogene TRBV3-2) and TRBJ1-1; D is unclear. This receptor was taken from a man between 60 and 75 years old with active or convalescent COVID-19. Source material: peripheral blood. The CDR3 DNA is TGTGCCAGCAGCCAATATGGCGGGGTTAGCGAAGCTTTCTTT. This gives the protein CASSQYGGVSEAFF.